This TCR beta chain derives from a study of cytomegalovirus exposure and HLA in healthy donors. Study background: Earlier sequencing of 200 million or so T cells yielded around 120 million unique TCR beta sequences. Study-wide results and limits: Previously analyzed data showed that most TCR beta V segments were productive at a frequency of about 87% or about 30%. Across HLA loci, a later analysis found differing TCR association rates, with DRB1 most and HLA-C fewest.

13 Jbeta primers and 60 Vbeta primers were used for the PCR. Here immunoSEQ multiplex PCR was the method, and the copy in TCRdb shows in-frame clones only, minus some. The repertoire holds around 100,000 clones, with more than 80% as singletons. CDR1 SGHNT and CDR2 YENEEA come from the germline V gene. Deletions cut 5 bases from V and 7 bases from J, with 12 bases between. This CDR3 region has 12 residues. As concerns this clone: Its antigen is unknown.

This receptor was taken from a man under 40 in good health and CMV-seronegative. The chain links TRBV11-3 to TRBJ2-7; a possible D gene is TRBD2 (6 bases). What was sequenced was PBMCs. As DNA, the CDR3 is TGTGCCAGCAGCCTCTCCCGGGGGGAGCAGTACTTC. This sequence encodes CASSLSRGEQYF.